This T cell receptor beta chain appears in the sequencing data of a study of T cell clonotyping in hematopoietic cell transplantation. Points from the study as a whole: Broader posttransplant TCR repertoire diversity was predicted by graft donor and pretransplant recipient Inverse Simpson Index values. Few recipient clonotypes overlapped donors; over 95% were de novo at given depth. Recipient TCR diversity dropped after transplant; expanded clonotypes rose from day 30 to 180.

From germline, CDR1 is SQVTM and CDR2 ANQGSEA. CDR3 size: 16 residues. V lost 0 bases and J 5 bases, leaving 19 bases between the germline ends. This clone was found once. Its target is not known. Method: immunoSEQ multiplex PCR; TCRdb's copy keeps in-frame clones and lacks some. The table has 30,000 or so clones, about 94% seen once. The chain uses TRBV29-1 and TRBJ1-2; D possibly corresponds to TRBD1 (5 bases). Sequenced here: PBMCs, sampled 100 days after allogeneic stem cell transplant. This sequence was found in a female patient aged 45 to 65 who had an allogeneic stem cell transplant from a related donor, so the T cells may come from the graft donor. Some clones in this sample may be carry-over from other donors' samples. CDR3 in amino acids: CSVEDLRAGRGYGYTF. The CDR3 nucleotides read TGCAGCGTTGAAGATCTCCGGGCAGGCCGGGGGTATGGCTACACCTTC.